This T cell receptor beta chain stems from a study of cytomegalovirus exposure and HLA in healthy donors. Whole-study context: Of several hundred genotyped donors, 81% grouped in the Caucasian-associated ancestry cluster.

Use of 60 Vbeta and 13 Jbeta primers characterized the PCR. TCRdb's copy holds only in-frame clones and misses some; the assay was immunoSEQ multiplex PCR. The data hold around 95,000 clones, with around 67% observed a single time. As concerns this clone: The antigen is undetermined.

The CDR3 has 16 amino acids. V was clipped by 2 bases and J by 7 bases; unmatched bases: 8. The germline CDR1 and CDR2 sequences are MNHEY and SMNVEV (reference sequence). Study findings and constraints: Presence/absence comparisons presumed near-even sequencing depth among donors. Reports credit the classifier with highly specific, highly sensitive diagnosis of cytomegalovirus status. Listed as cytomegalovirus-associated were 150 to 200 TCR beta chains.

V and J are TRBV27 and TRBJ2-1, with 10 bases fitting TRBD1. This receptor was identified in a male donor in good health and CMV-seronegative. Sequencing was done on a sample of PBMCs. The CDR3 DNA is TGTGCCAGCAGTTTACACCGGGACAGGGGAGCGAATGAGCAGTTCTTC. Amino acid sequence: CASSLHRDRGANEQFF.